This is a list of T cell receptor beta chains from one sample in a study of tumor-infiltrating lymphocytes in primary liver carcinoma. A single record per CDR3 protein comes from TCRdb applying MiXCR to the multiplex PCR reads. The sample holds more than 45,000 distinct CDR3 sequences, 60% to 75% seen once. Sample: liver tumor tissue from sampling region 3. These receptors all come from a middle-aged man with primary liver carcinoma and hepatitis B virus infection. The CDR3 runs from the conserved cysteine through the conserved F or W. The order of the fields is clone size, D gene, CDR3 length, V gene, J gene, CDR3 protein, CDR3 DNA. The D gene is left open where the match is weak. Size is omitted from some rows. Given values are once, few, many or a class for expanded clones.

.	TRBD2	14	TRBV29-1	TRBJ2-1	CSVGCLARGNEQFF	TGCAGCGTGGGGTGTCTAGCGCGGGGGAATGAGCAGTTCTTC
.	.	13	TRBV29-1	TRBJ2-3	CSVNAVGTDAQYF	TGCAGCGTCAACGCGGTAGGCACAGATGCACAGTATTTT
.	.	17	TRBV12-3/TRBV12-4	TRBJ2-1	CASSSVHRERPYNEQFF	TGTGCCAGCAGTTCGGTACATCGGGAGAGGCCCTACAATGAGCAGTTCTTC
.	.	16	TRBV5-4	TRBJ2-3	CASSLDGTERPDTQYF	TGTGCCAGCAGCTTGGATGGGACGGAGAGGCCAGACACGCAGTATTTT
.	.	14	TRBV29-1	TRBJ1-1	CSVAGQGRNHEAFF	TGCAGCGTTGCCGGGCAGGGGAGGAACCATGAAGCTTTCTTT
.	.	13	TRBV29-1	TRBJ2-5	CNVSVDYQETQYF	TGCAACGTCTCGGTTGACTACCAAGAGACCCAGTACTTC
.	.	13	TRBV29-1	TRBJ1-1	CSVVHNSNTEAFF	TGCAGCGTTGTGCACAATTCGAACACCGAAGCTTTCTTT
medium-sized	.	14	TRBV12-3/TRBV12-4	TRBJ2-4	CASTRAQAKNIQYF	TGTGCCAGCACCCGGGCCCAAGCCAAAAACATTCAGTACTTC
.	TRBD1	14	TRBV29-1	TRBJ2-1	CSGLPGQGMDGQFF	TGCAGCGGATTGCCGGGACAGGGAATGGATGGGCAGTTCTTC
once	.	16	TRBV11-2	TRBJ2-3	CASSLPLGLATDTQYF	TGTGCCAGCAGCTTACCCCTCGGACTCGCCACAGATACGCAGTATTTT
.	TRBD2	14	TRBV7-8	TRBJ2-1	CARSLAEAYNEQFF	TGTGCCAGAAGCCTAGCGGAGGCCTACAATGAGCAGTTCTTC
many	.	13	TRBV28	TRBJ2-3	CASSIRVPDTQYF	TGTGCCAGCAGCATCCGGGTCCCAGATACGCAGTATTTT
.	.	13	TRBV29-1	TRBJ2-5	CSVEDHQAREQYF	TGTAGCGTTGAAGATCATCAGGCGAGGGAGCAGTACTTC
.	.	16	TRBV4-2	TRBJ2-1	CASSQVGPGAYNELFF	.
.	.	15	TRBV11-2	TRBJ2-7	CASGPLQGWFYGQYF	TGTGCCAGCGGCCCCCTACAGGGATGGTTTTACGGGCAGTACTTC
.	.	12	TRBV11-2	TRBJ2-7	CASSLDLRSRHF	TGTGCCAGCAGCTTAGATCTTAGAAGTCGGCACTTC
many	.	11	TRBV2	TRBJ2-3	CASALADTQYF	TGTGCCAGCGCCTTGGCAGATACGCAGTATTTT
many	.	14	TRBV28	TRBJ2-2	CASSLQGNTGELFF	TGTGCCAGCAGTTTACAGGGGAACACCGGGGAGCTGTTTTTT
.	TRBD2	17	TRBV4-1	TRBJ2-7	CTSSQDLAGTLSYEQYF	TGCACCAGCAGCCAAGATTTAGCGGGGACACTCTCCTACGAGCAGTATTTC
many	.	11	TRBV10-3	TRBJ1-5	CAISDEGPQHF	TGTGCCATCAGTGATGAGGGGCCCCAGCATTTT
.	.	14	TRBV5-1	TRBJ2-7	CASSMEISSYEQYF	TGCGCCAGCAGCATGGAGATAAGCTCCTACGAGCAGTACTTC
.	.	15	TRBV2	TRBJ2-6	CARRTRKHGANVLTF	TGTGCCAGGCGGACAAGGAAACACGGGGCCAACGTCCTGACTTTC
few	.	13	TRBV29-1	TRBJ2-5	CSVGWRAVETQYF	TGCAGCGTTGGTTGGAGGGCCGTTGAGACCCAGTACTTC
.	.	13	TRBV6-6	TRBJ2-7	CAGSYSEGNEKYF	TGTGCCGGCAGTTACTCAGAAGGGAATGAGAAGTACTTC
once	TRBD1	16	TRBV5-1	TRBJ2-2	CASSLERQGVYGVLFF	TGCGCCAGCAGCTTGGAGAGACAGGGAGTGTACGGGGTGCTGTTTTTT
.	.	16	TRBV30	TRBJ2-6	CAWSNSELSGANVLTF	TGTGCCTGGAGTAACAGTGAGCTCTCTGGTGCCAACGTCCTGACTTTC
few	.	14	TRBV12-3/TRBV12-4	TRBJ2-5	CANSFPATQETQYF	TGTGCTAACAGTTTCCCGGCTACTCAAGAGACCCAGTACTTC